This is a list of T cell receptor beta chains from one sample in a study of T cell repertoires in cytomegalovirus infection. Their antigens are not known. TCRdb fed the reads into MiXCR, producing one record per CDR3 protein. The top ten clones hold more than 12% of a sample with hundreds of thousands of distinct CDR3 sequences, around a third of them seen once. The sample consisted of cultured CD8+ T cells from PBMCs, taken from culture after CMV antigen stimulation. Receptors were obtained from a human donor in good health (CMV status not recorded). Some clones in this sample may be carry-over from other donors' samples. Each CDR3 is given with its conserved first and last residue. The D gene is left open where the match is weak. Size values are once, few and many counts, or a class for expanded clones, and some rows have none.

j_call v_call clone_size d_call cdr3_nt cdr3_aa
TRBJ1-2 TRBV6-2/TRBV6-3 many - TGTGCCAGCACCTCGAGGGAGTCTAACTATGGCTACACCTTC CASTSRESNYGYTF
TRBJ2-1 TRBV4-3 - TRBD1 TGCGCCAGCAGCCACCTTACAGGGGTCAATGAGCAGTTCTTC CASSHLTGVNEQFF
TRBJ1-1 TRBV19 many - TGTGCCAGTAGTTCTGACGGACCGACTGAAGCTTTCTTT CASSSDGPTEAFF
TRBJ2-3 TRBV12-3/TRBV12-4 - - TGTGCCAGCGGGGACACAGATACGCAGTATTTT CASGDTDTQYF
TRBJ1-1 TRBV27 - - TGTGCCAGCAGTTTACGTCGGGGGCTATGGACTGAAGCTTTCTTT CASSLRRGLWTEAFF
TRBJ1-3 TRBV7-9 - TRBD1 TGTGCCAGCAGCCCCAGACAGGGGTTTGGAAACACCATATATTTT CASSPRQGFGNTIYF
TRBJ2-1 TRBV29-1 few TRBD1 TGCAGCGGCACAGGGGGTACCTACAATGAGCAGTTCTTC CSGTGGTYNEQFF
TRBJ2-3 TRBV4-3 - - TGCGCCAGCAGCCAAGATCCCCAGGGTGGCACAGATACGCAGTATTTT CASSQDPQGGTDTQYF
TRBJ2-2 TRBV4-1 few - TGTGCCAGCAGCCAAGATCCGGGGGCTGGAGGGGAGCTGTTTTTT CASSQDPGAGGELFF
TRBJ1-1 TRBV27 few TRBD1 TGTGCCAGCAGACCCGGGACAGATCACACTGAAGCTTTCTTT CASRPGTDHTEAFF
TRBJ2-3 TRBV19 once TRBD1 TGTGCCAGTAGTTTCTCGACAGGGGCAGATACGCAGTATTTT CASSFSTGADTQYF
TRBJ2-5 TRBV6-1 - TRBD1 TGTGCCTGCAGCCCGGGACAGGGGGAGACCCAGTACTTC CACSPGQGETQYF
TRBJ1-1 TRBV7-2 many - TGTGCCAGCAGCTTAGTGGAGAACACTGAAGCTTTCTTT CASSLVENTEAFF
TRBJ1-6 TRBV20-1 - - TGCAGTGCTAGAGGGCCCCAGAGGAGCTCCTATAATTCACCCCTCCACTTT CSARGPQRSSYNSPLHF
TRBJ2-5 TRBV7-8 - - TGTGCCAGCAGCTTATTCACGGGGAAAGAGACCCAGTGCTTC CASSLFTGKETQCF
TRBJ2-5 TRBV2 - - TGTGCCAGCAGTGAGGACGCAGAGACCCAGTACTTC CASSEDAETQYF
TRBJ2-7 TRBV6-1 - - TGTGCCAGCAGTGAAGTGTTCGGTTACGAGCAGTACTTC CASSEVFGYEQYF
TRBJ2-2 TRBV9 - TRBD1 TGTGCCAGCAGCGTGAGACGGGACAGCTATACGAACACCGGGGAGCTGTTTTTT CASSVRRDSYTNTGELFF
TRBJ2-1 TRBV14 few TRBD1 TGTGCCAGCAGCCAACATCCTTGGGCGACAGGGTTCGATGAAAATGAGCAGTTCTTC CASSQHPWATGFDENEQFF
TRBJ1-6 TRBV5-1 few - TGCGCCAGCAGCACCGGACAGCCTTATAATTCACCCCTCCACTTT CASSTGQPYNSPLHF
TRBJ1-5 TRBV2 - - TGTGCCAGCAGGGCAGACGGGTACTATCAGCCCCAGCATTTT CASRADGYYQPQHF
TRBJ2-7 TRBV5-4 - TRBD1 TGTGCCAGCAGCCTTTCCGGGACAGGGGTCGAGCAGTACTTC CASSLSGTGVEQYF
TRBJ2-1 TRBV29-1 - - TGCAGCGTCGCTACTAAACCCCCACAGGTATTCGATGAGCAGTTCTTC CSVATKPPQVFDEQFF
TRBJ2-2 TRBV19 - - TGTGCCAGTAGTATGAACGGCTGGAACGGGGAGCTGTTTTTT CASSMNGWNGELFF
TRBJ2-7 TRBV12-3/TRBV12-4 - - TGTGCCAGCAGCATACAGGGCCTCGAGCAGTACTTC CASSIQGLEQYF
TRBJ1-1 TRBV11-3 few - TGTGCCAGCAAGGGGTTCGGCACTGAAGCTTTCTTT CASKGFGTEAFF
TRBJ2-5 TRBV7-9 - - TGTGCCTCCAGTCGCTTGCCCCTGGGGACCCCGGGGGAGACCCAGTACTTC CASSRLPLGTPGETQYF
TRBJ2-2 TRBV29-1 - - TGCAGCGTTGTAAGGCAGGGGATGTCCGGGGAGCTGTTTTTT CSVVRQGMSGELFF
TRBJ1-5 TRBV7-9 few TRBD1 TGTGCCAGCAGCCCCGCAAACCAGGGGGCCAATCAGCCCCAGCATTTT CASSPANQGANQPQHF
TRBJ2-7 TRBV6-1 - - TGTGCCAGCAGTGAATTCGCAGGACAGATGCCCGAGCAGTACTTC CASSEFAGQMPEQYF
TRBJ1-2 TRBV7-9 many TRBD1 TGTGCCAGCAGCGACGGGACAGTGTCCGGCTATGGCTACACCTTC CASSDGTVSGYGYTF
TRBJ1-2 TRBV27 - TRBD1 TGTGCCAGCGCAGATCCTGAGGACAGGGTGCCGGATGGCTACACCTTC CASADPEDRVPDGYTF
TRBJ1-1 TRBV7-6 - - TGTGTCAGCAGCTTATCCCCATTACGCACCGGGGGGCGAAACACTGAAGCTTTCTTT CVSSLSPLRTGGRNTEAFF
TRBJ1-5 TRBV4-1 - - TGCGCCAGCAGCCAAGTTCAGCTGACAGGCGATCAGCCCCAGCATTTT CASSQVQLTGDQPQHF
TRBJ1-6 TRBV7-2 few TRBD1 TGTGCCAGCAGACAGGGACAGGGGGCTTCACCCCTCCACTTT CASRQGQGASPLHF
TRBJ2-1 TRBV9 few - TGTGCCAGCAGCGACAGACCGCTAGGCTCCTACAATGAGCAGTTCTTC CASSDRPLGSYNEQFF
TRBJ2-5 TRBV7-9 few - TGTGCCAGCAGCTTAGGACAGTCGGGCGAAGAGACCCAGTACTTC CASSLGQSGEETQYF
TRBJ1-2 TRBV2 few - TGTGCCAGCATGGGCAGGGTTTATGGCTACACCTTC CASMGRVYGYTF
TRBJ2-7 TRBV7-9 - - TGTGCCAGCAGCTTAGCGCCTTCCGTTTCTTACGAGCAGTACTTC CASSLAPSVSYEQYF
TRBJ1-2 TRBV20-1 - TRBD1 TGCAGTGCTAGAGGTTATAGGGTGGACAGGGACAACTATGGCTACACCTTC CSARGYRVDRDNYGYTF
TRBJ2-3 TRBV6-5 many TRBD1 TGTGCCAGCAGTTACGCCCAGAGACAGGGTTCGCAGTATTTT CASSYAQRQGSQYF
TRBJ2-7 TRBV12-3/TRBV12-4 - TRBD1 TGTGCCAGTAGGGGGCGATCCTACGAGCAGTACTTC CASRGRSYEQYF
TRBJ2-1 TRBV6-2/TRBV6-3 - - TGTGCCAGCCGGGGGCGGGGGTACAATGAGCAGTTCTTC CASRGRGYNEQFF
TRBJ2-1 TRBV7-8 many - TGTGCCGTTGGGGTGTATTCCTACAATGAGCAGTTCTTC CAVGVYSYNEQFF
TRBJ1-1 TRBV7-8 few - TGTGCCAGCAGCTTAGTTCCGGACAGCTACACTGAAGCTTTCTTT CASSLVPDSYTEAFF
TRBJ2-1 TRBV6-2/TRBV6-3 few - TGTGCCAGCACCCTTGGGGGGGCCGGGAATGAGCAGTTCTTC CASTLGGAGNEQFF
TRBJ2-5 TRBV5-6 - - TGTGCCAGCAGCCCCAGCCTGGGAGAGACCCAGTACTTC CASSPSLGETQYF
TRBJ2-3 TRBV24-1 few TRBD2 TGTGCCACCAGTGATTTGCGGGGGGCAGATACGCAGTATTTT CATSDLRGADTQYF
TRBJ2-1 TRBV4-1 - TRBD2 TGCGCCAGCAGCCAAGTTGGGGGGGTCAATGAGCAGTTCTTC CASSQVGGVNEQFF
TRBJ2-1 TRBV7-2 - TRBD1 TGTGCCAGCAGCTTTTCAGGGGGCGGCGCCGTTAATGAGCAGTTCTTC CASSFSGGGAVNEQFF
TRBJ1-3 TRBV19 - TRBD1 TGTGCCACCCGGGACAGACAAATCAGGAACACCATATATTTT CATRDRQIRNTIYF
TRBJ2-5 TRBV7-9 few TRBD2 TGTGCCAGCAGCCCCGGGACTAGCGGGGGGCCCCAAGAGACCCAGTACTTC CASSPGTSGGPQETQYF
TRBJ1-2 TRBV27 - - TGTGCCAGCAGAGGCCCCCGGGGCTATGGCTACACCTTC CASRGPRGYGYTF